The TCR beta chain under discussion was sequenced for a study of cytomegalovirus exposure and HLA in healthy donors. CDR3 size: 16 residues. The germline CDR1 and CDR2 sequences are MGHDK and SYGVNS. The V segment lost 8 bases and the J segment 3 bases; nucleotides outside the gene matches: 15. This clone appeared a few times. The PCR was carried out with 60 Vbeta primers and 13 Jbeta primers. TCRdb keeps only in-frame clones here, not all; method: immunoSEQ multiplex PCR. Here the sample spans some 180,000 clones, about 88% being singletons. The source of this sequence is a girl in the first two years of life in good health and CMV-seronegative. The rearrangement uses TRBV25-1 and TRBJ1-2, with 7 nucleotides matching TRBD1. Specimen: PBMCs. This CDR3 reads CASRGSRGKLDYGYTF. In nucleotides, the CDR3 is TGTGCCAGCCGGGGCAGCAGGGGGAAATTGGACTATGGCTACACCTTC.